This record looks at one TCR beta chain sequence and its context. The target antigen is unknown. The CDR3 has 16 residues. V shed 8 bases, J shed 0 bases, and the junction held 13 bases outside the gene matches. Looked up from germline, CDR1 is SGHAT and CDR2 is FQDESV (reference sequence). Sequenced by immunoSEQ multiplex PCR; TCRdb stores in-frame clones only, minus some. The data contain 1.4 million or so clones, about 98.5% of them seen just once; the ten biggest clones take up 0.36%. The study drew all its donors from Caucasian adults living in Nashville, Tennessee. The data derive from a study of shared clonotypes between healthy human individuals. Background on the study: The study drew on a couple of women and a few men aged 18 to 49 as donors. Donors had three CD4 naive, three CD4 memory, two CD8 naive and one CD8 memory plate apiece.

Broader study findings: Approximately 5.4% of naive CD4 clonotypes were common to a handful of donors.

The chain has TRBV11-1 and TRBJ2-7, with 7 bases that match TRBD1. The receptor was isolated from a man between 25 and 39 years old in good health. Source material: naive CD4+ T cells sorted from blood. The subset denotes: CD45RA+ positively selected. CDR3 residues: CASGFSLGQISYEQYF. The CDR3 nucleotides read TGTGCCAGCGGATTCTCGCTGGGACAGATCTCCTACGAGCAGTACTTC.